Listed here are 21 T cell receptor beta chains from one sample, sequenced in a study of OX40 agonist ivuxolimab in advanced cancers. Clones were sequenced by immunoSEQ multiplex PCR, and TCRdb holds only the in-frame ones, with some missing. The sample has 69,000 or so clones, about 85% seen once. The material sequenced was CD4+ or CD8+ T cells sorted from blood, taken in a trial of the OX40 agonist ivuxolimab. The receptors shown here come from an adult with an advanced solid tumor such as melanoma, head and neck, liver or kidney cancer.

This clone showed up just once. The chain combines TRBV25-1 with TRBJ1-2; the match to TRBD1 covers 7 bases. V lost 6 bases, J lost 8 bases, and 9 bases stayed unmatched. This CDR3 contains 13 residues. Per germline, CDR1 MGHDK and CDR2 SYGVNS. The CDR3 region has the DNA TGTGCCAGCAGGGACGACAGGGAGGGAGGCTACACCTTC. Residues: CASRDDREGGYTF.

The CDR3 DNA reads as TGTGCCAGCAGCTTTCTTGGACCACCGAACTATGGCTACACCTTC. Its protein product is CASSFLGPPNYGYTF. V gene TRBV11-3 combines with J gene TRBJ1-2, with D unclear. V gave up 3 bases and J gave up 2 bases, with 13 bases separating them. CDR3 length: 15 amino acids. In germline, CDR1 is SGHNT, CDR2 YENEEA.

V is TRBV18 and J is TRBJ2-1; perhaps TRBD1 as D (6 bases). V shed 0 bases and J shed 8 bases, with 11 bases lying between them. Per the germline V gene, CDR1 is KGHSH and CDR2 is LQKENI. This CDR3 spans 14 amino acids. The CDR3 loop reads CASSPPSRGHEQFF. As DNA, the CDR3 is TGTGCCAGCTCACCACCGAGCAGGGGCCATGAGCAGTTCTTC.

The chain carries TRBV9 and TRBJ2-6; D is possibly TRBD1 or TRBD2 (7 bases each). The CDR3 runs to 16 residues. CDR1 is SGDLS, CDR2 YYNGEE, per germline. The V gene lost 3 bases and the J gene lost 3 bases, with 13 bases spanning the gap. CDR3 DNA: TGTGCCAGCAGCGGGGAGGGGGCGCGTGGGGCCAACGTCCTGACTTTC. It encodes CASSGEGARGANVLTF. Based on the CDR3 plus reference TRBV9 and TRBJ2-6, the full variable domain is DSGVTQTPKHLITATGQRVTLRCSPRSGDLSVYWYQQSLDQGLQFLIQYYNGEERAKGNILERFSAQQFPDLHSELNLSSLELGDSALYFCASSGEGARGANVLTFGAGSRLTVL.

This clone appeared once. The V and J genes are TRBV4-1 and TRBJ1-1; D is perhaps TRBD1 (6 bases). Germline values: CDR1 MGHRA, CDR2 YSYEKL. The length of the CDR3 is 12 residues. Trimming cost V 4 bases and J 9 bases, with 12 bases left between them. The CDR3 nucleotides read TGCGCCAGCAGCCGAGCCGGGACACAAGCTTTCTTT. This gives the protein CASSRAGTQAFF.

CDR3 region: CASSPGPSPEQYF. In nucleotides, the CDR3 is TGTGCCAGCAGCCCTGGACCGTCCCCCGAGCAGTACTTC. The chain has TRBV7-8 and TRBJ2-7; D is unclear. CDR1 is SGHVS, CDR2 FQNEAQ, per germline. The V and J ends lost 5 bases and 6 bases respectively, with 14 bases between them. This CDR3 region has 13 residues.

The CDR3 spells CASSPNNGYGYTF. DNA for the CDR3: TGTGCCAGCAGTCCAAACAACGGCTATGGCTACACCTTC. J is TRBJ1-2 and V is TRBV28, with D uncertain. The CDR3 totals 13 residues. Trimming removed 5 bases at V and 4 bases at J, with 11 bases between. Germline values: CDR1 MDHEN, CDR2 SYDVKM.

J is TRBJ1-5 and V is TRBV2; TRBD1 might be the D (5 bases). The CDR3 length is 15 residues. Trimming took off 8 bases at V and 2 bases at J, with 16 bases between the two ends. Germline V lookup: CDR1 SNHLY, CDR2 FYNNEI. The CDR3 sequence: CASSPDTDGNQPQHF. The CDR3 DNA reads TGTGCCAGCTCCCCGGACACCGACGGCAATCAGCCCCAGCATTTT.

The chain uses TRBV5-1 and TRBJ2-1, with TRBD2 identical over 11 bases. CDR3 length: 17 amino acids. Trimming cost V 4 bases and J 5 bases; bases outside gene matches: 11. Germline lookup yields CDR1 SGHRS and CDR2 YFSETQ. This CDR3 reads CASSAGPSGRSHNEQFF. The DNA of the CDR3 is TGCGCCAGCAGCGCCGGCCCTAGCGGGAGGAGCCACAATGAGCAGTTCTTC.

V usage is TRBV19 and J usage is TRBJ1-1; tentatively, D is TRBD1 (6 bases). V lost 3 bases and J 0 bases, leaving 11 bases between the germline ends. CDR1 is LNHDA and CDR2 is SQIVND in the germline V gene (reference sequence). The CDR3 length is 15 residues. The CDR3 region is CASSMGGHLNTEAFF. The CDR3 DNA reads TGTGCCAGTAGTATGGGGGGACATTTGAACACTGAAGCTTTCTTT.

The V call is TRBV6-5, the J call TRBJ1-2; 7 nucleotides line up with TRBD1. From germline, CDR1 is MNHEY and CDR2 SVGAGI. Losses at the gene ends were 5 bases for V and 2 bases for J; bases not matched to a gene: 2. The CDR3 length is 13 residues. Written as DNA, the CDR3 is TGTGCCAGCAGTCAGGGGGGGAACTATGGCTACACCTTC. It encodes CASSQGGNYGYTF.

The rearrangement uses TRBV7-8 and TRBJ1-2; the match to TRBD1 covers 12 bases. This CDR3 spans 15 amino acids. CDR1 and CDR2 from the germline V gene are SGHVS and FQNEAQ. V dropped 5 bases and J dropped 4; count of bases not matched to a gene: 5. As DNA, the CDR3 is TGTGCCAGCAGCCCGGGGACAGGGGGCGTCTATGGCTACACCTTC. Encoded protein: CASSPGTGGVYGYTF. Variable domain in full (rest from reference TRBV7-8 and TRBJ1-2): GAGVSQSPRYKVAKRGQDVALRCDPISGHVSLFWYQQALGQGPEFLTYFQNEAQLDKSGLPSDRFFAERPEGSVSTLKIQRTQQEDSAVYLCASSPGTGGVYGYTFGSGTRLTVV.

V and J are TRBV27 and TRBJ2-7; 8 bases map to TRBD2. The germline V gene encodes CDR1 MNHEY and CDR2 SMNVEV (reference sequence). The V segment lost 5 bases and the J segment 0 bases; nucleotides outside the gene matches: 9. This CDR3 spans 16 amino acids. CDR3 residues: CASSPSSGSFSYEQYF. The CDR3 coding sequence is TGTGCCAGCAGTCCGAGCAGCGGGAGTTTCTCCTACGAGCAGTACTTC.

CDR3 in amino acids: CASSDYGSNQPQHF. The DNA of the CDR3 is TGTGCCAGCTCCGACTACGGTTCGAATCAGCCCCAGCATTTT. The chain uses TRBV18 and TRBJ1-5; no definite D call. Germline V gene lookup returns CDR1 KGHSH and CDR2 LQKENI. CDR3 length equals 14 residues. Trimming removed 6 bases at V and 4 bases at J, with 13 bases between.

CDR3 coding DNA: TGTGCCAGCAGCTTAGGCCAGAGAGGTACGCAGTATTTT. Translation gives CASSLGQRGTQYF. This rearrangement joins TRBV13 to TRBJ2-3; D is ambiguous. The CDR3 totals 13 residues. Between the trimmed V and J ends, which lost 0 bases and 8 bases, there was a span of 9 bases. Germline V gene lookup returns CDR1 PRHDT and CDR2 FYEKMQ (reference sequence).

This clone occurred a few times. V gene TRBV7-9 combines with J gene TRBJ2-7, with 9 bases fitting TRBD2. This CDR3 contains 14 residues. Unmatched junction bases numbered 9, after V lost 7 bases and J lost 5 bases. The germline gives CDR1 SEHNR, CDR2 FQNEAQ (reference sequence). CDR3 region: CASTTSGTSHEQYF. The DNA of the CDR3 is TGTGCCAGCACCACATCAGGGACTAGCCACGAGCAGTACTTC.

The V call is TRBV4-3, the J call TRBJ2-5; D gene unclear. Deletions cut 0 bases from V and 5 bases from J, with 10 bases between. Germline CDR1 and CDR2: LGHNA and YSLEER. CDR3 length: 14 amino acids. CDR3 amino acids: CASSQEGYSETQYF. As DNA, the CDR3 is TGCGCCAGCAGCCAAGAGGGTTACTCGGAGACCCAGTACTTC.

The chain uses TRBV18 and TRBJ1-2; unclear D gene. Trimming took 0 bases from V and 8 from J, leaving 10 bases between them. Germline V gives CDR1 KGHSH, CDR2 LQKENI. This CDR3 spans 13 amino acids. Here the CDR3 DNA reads TGTGCCAGCTCACCACCACCGGCAGAAGGCTACACCTTC. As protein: CASSPPPAEGYTF.

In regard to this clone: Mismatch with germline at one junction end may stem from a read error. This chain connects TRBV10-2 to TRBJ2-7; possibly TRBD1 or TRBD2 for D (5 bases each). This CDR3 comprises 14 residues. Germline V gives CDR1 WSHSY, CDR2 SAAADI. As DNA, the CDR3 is TGCGCCGGCAGTGATCCAGGGACCAACTACGAGCAGTACTTC. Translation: CAGSDPGTNYEQYF.

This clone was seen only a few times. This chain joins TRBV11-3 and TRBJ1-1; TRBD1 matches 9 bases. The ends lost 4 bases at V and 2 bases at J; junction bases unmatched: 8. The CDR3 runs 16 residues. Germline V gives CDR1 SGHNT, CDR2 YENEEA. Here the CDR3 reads CASSSLTGQGNTEAFF. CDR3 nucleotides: TGTGCCAGCAGCTCACTAACGGGACAGGGAAACACTGAAGCTTTCTTT.

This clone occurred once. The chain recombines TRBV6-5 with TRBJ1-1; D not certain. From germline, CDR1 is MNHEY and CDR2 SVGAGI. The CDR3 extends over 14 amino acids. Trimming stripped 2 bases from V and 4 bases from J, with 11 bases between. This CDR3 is CASSYEGVRTEAFF. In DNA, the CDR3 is TGTGCCAGCAGTTACGAGGGAGTACGCACTGAAGCTTTCTTT.